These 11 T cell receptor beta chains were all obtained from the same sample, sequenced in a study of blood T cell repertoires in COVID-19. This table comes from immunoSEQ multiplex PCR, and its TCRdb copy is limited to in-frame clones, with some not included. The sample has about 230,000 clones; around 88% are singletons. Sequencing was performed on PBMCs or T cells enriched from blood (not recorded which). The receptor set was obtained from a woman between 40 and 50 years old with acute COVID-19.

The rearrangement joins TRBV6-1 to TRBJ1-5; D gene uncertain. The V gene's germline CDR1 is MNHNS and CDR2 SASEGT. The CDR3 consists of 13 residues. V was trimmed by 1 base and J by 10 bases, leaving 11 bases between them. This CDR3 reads CASSEVWASPQHF. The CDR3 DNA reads TGTGCCAGCAGTGAAGTATGGGCCAGTCCCCAGCATTTT.

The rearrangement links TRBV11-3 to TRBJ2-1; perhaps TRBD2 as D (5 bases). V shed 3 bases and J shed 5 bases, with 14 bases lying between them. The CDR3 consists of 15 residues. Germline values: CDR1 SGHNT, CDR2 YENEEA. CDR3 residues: CASSFLVSVDNEQFF. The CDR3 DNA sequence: TGTGCCAGCAGCTTTTTGGTTAGCGTAGACAATGAGCAGTTCTTC.

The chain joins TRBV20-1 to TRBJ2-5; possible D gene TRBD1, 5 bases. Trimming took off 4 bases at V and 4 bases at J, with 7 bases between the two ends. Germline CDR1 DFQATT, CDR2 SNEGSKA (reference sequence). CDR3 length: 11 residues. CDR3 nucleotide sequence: TGCAGTGCTACAGGGATAGAGACCCAGTACTTC. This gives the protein CSATGIETQYF.

The CDR3 sequence is CASSPDKKYEQYF. DNA of the CDR3: TGTGCCAGCAGTCCAGACAAGAAGTACGAGCAGTACTTC. The chain carries TRBV27 and TRBJ2-7; D is undetermined. Germline V gives CDR1 MNHEY, CDR2 SMNVEV (reference sequence). V lost 5 bases and J 4 bases, leaving 12 bases between the germline ends. This CDR3 is 13 amino acids long.

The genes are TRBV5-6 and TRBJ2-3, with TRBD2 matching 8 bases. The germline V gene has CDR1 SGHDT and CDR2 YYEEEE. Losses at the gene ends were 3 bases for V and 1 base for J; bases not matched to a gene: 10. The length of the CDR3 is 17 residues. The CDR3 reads CASSSERRRGGTDTQYF. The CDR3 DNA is TGTGCCAGCAGCTCGGAAAGGCGGCGGGGGGGCACAGATACGCAGTATTTT.

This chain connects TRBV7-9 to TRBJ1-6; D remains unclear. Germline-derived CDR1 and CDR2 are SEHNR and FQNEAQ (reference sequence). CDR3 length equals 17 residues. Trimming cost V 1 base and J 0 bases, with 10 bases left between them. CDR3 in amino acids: CASSLVALSSYNSPLHF. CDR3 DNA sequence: TGTGCCAGCAGCTTAGTTGCCCTCAGCTCCTATAATTCACCCCTCCACTTT.

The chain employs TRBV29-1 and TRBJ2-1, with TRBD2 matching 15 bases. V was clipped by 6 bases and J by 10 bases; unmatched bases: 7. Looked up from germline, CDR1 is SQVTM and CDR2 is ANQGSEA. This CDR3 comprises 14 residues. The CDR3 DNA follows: TGCAGCGTGAGGACTAGCGGGGGGGCAGGGGAGCAGTTCTTC. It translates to CSVRTSGGAGEQFF.

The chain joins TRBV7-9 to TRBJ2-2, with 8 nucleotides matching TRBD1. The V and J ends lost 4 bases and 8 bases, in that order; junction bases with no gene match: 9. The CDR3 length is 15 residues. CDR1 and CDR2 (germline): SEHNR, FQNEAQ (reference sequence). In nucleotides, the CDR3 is TGTGCCAGCAGCTCCCAAGGCAGGGGGCCGGGGGAGCTGTTTTTT. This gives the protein CASSSQGRGPGELFF.

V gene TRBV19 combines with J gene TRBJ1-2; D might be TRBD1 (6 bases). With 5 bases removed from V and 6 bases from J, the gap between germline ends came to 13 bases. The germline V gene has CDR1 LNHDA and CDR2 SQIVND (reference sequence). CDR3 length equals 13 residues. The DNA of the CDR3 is TGTGCCAGTAGTCTCAGGGGTCGCGATGGCTACACCTTC. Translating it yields CASSLRGRDGYTF.

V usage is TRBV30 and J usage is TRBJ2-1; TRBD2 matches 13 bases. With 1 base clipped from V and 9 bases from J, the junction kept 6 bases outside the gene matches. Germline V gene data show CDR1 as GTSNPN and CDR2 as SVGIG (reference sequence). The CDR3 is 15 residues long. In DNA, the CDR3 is TGTGCCTGGAGTGGACTAGCGGGGGGTTATTTTGAGCAGTTCTTC. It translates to CAWSGLAGGYFEQFF.

The CDR3 DNA sequence: TGTGCCAGCTCACCCGATCGGACAGGGGCGAACACCGGGGAGCTGTTTTTT. It translates to CASSPDRTGANTGELFF. The chain uses TRBV18 and TRBJ2-2; 9 bases match TRBD1. This CDR3 has 17 residues. Germline assignment: CDR1 KGHSH and CDR2 LQKENI. The V and J ends lost 3 bases and 0 bases, in that order; junction bases with no gene match: 5.